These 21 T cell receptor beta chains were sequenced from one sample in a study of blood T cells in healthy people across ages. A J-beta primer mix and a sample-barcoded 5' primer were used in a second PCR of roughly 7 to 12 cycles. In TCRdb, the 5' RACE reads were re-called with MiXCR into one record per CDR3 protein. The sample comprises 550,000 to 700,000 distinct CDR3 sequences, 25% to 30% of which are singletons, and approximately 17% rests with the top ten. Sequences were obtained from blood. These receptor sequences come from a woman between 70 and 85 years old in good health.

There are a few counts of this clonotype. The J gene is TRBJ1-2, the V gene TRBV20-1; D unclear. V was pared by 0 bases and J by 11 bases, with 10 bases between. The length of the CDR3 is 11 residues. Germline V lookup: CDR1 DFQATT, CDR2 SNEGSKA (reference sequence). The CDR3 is CSARDLVHYTF. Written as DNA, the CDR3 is TGCAGTGCTAGAGATCTGGTGCATTACACCTTC.

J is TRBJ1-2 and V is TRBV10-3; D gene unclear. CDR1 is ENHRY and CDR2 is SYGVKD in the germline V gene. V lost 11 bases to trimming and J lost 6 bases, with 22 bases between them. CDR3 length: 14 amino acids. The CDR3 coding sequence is TGTGCCTCCCGGCCCGGCGATTACCGGGATGGCTACACCTTC. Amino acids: CASRPGDYRDGYTF.

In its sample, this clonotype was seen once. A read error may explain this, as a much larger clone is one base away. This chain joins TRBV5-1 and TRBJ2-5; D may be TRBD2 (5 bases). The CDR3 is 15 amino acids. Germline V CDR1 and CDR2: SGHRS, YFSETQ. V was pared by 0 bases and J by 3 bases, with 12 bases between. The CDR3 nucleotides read TGCGCCAGCAGCTTGGGGAGGCGGCCGGAAGAGACCCAGTACTTC. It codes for CASSLGRRPEETQYF.

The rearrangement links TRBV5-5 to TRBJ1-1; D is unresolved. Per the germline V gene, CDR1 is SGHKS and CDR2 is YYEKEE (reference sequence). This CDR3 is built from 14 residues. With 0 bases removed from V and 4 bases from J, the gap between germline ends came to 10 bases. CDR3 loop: CASSLDSASTEAFF. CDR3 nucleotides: TGTGCCAGCAGCTTGGACAGCGCGAGCACTGAAGCTTTCTTT.

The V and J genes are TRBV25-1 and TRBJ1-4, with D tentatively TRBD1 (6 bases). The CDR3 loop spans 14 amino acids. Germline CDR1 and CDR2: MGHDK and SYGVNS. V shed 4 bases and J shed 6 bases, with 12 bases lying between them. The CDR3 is CASSGTGRYEKLFF. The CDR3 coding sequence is TGTGCCAGCAGTGGTACAGGGAGGTATGAAAAACTGTTTTTT. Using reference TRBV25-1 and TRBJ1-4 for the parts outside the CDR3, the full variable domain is EADIYQTPRYLVIGTGKKITLECSQTMGHDKMYWYQQDPGMELHLIHYSYGVNSTEKGDLSSESTVSRIRTEHFPLTLESARPSHTSQYLCASSGTGRYEKLFFGSGTQLSVL.

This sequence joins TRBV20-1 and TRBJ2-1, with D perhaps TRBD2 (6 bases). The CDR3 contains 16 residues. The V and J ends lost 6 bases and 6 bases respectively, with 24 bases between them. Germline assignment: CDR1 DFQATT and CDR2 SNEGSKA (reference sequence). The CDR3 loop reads CSAEASWWGVGNEQFF. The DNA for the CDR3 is TGCAGTGCGGAAGCGTCTTGGTGGGGGGTCGGCAATGAGCAGTTCTTC.

As DNA, the CDR3 is TGTGCCAGCAGCTTAGTTGGGGAGGATGGCTACACCTTC. This translates into CASSLVGEDGYTF. The chain employs TRBV7-9 and TRBJ1-2, with D unclear. Germline V gives CDR1 SEHNR, CDR2 FQNEAQ (reference sequence). The CDR3 length is 13 residues. The germline V and J ends were trimmed by 1 base and 6 bases, with 9 bases remaining between them.

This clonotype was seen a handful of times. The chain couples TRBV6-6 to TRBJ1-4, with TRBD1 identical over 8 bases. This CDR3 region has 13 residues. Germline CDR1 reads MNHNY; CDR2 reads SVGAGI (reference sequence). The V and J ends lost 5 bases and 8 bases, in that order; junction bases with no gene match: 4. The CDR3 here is CASSQGAREKLFF. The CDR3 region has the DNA TGTGCCAGCAGTCAGGGGGCGCGGGAAAAACTGTTTTTT.

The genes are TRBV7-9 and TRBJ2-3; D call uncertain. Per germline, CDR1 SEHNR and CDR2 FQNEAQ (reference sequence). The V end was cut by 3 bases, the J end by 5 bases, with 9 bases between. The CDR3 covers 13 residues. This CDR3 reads CASSFAGGDTQYF. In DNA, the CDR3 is TGTGCCAGCAGCTTCGCAGGTGGAGATACGCAGTATTTT.

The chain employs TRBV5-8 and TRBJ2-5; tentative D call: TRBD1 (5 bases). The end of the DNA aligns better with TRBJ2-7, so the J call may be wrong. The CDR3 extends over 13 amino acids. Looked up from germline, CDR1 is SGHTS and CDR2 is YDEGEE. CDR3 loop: CASSLKGLYEQYF. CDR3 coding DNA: TGTGCCAGCAGCTTGAAGGGGTTGTACGAGCAGTACTTC.

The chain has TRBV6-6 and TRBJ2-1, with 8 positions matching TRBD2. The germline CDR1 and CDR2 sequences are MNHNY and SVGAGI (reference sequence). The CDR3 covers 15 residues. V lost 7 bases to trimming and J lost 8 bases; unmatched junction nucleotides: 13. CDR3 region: CASIRRGDSFDEQFF. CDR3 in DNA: TGTGCCAGCATTAGGCGGGGGGATTCGTTCGATGAGCAGTTCTTC.

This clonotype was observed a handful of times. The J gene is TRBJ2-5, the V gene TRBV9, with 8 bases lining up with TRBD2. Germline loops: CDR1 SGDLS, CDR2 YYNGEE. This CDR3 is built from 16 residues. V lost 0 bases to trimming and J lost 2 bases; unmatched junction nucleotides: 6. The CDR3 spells CASSVGGSGVQETQYF. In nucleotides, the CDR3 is TGTGCCAGCAGCGTAGGTGGTAGCGGGGTGCAAGAGACCCAGTACTTC.

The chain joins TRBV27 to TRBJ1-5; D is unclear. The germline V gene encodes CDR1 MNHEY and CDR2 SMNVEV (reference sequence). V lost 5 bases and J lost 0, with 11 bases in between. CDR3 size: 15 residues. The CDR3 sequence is CASSIVGYSNQPQHF. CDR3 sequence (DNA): TGTGCCAGCAGTATTGTCGGGTATAGCAATCAGCCCCAGCATTTT.

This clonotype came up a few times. In DNA form, the CDR3 reads TGTGCCAGCAGCTTAGCAGGGACGGAAAATGAAAAACTGTTTTTT. It yields the protein CASSLAGTENEKLFF. V and J are TRBV7-2 and TRBJ1-4, with TRBD1 as a possible D gene (5 bases). This CDR3 region has 15 residues. Germline CDR1 SGHTA, CDR2 FQGNSA. Trimming took off 0 bases at V and 5 bases at J, with 10 bases between the two ends.

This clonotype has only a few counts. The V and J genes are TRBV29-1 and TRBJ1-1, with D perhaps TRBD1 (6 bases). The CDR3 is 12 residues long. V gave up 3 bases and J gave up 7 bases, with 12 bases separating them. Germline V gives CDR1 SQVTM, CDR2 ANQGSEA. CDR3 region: CSVELRGYEAFF. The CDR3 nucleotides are TGCAGCGTTGAGCTCAGGGGCTATGAAGCTTTCTTT. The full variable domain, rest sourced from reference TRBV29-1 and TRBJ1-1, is SAVISQKPSRDICQRGTSLTIQCQVDSQVTMMFWYRQQPGQSLTLIATANQGSEATYESGFVIDKFPISRPNLTFSTLTVSNMSPEDSSIYLCSVELRGYEAFFGQGTRLTVV.

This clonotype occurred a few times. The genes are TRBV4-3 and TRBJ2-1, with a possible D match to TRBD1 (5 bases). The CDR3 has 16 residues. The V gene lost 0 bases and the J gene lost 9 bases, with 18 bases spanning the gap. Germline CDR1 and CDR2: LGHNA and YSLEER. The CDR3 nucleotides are TGCGCCAGCAGCCAAGAATCCCCCAGGGTCCAGGGTGAGCAGTTCTTC. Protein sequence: CASSQESPRVQGEQFF.

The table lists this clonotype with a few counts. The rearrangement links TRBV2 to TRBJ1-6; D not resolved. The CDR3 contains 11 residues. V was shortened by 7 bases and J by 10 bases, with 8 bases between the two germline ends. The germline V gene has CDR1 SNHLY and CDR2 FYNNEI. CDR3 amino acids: CASTPESPLHF. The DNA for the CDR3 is TGTGCCAGCACTCCTGAGTCACCCCTCCACTTT. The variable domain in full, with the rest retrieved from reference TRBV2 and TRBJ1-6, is EPEVTQTPSHQVTQMGQEVILRCVPISNHLYFYWYRQILGQKVEFLVSFYNNEISEKSEIFDDQFSVERPDGSNFTLKIRSTKLEDSAMYFCASTPESPLHFGNGTRLTVT.

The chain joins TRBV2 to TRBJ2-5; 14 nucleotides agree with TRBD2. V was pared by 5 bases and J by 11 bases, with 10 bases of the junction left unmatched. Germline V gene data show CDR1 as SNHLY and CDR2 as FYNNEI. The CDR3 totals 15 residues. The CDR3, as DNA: TGTGCCAGCAGTAAGACTAGCGGGGGGGTCTGGGAGCAGTACTTC. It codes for CASSKTSGGVWEQYF.

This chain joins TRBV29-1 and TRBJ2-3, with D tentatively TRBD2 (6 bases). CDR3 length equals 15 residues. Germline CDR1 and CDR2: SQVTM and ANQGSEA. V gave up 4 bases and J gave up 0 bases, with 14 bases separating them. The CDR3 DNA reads TGCAGCGTTGGAAGGGACTTTACTAGCACAGATACGCAGTATTTT. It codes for CSVGRDFTSTDTQYF.

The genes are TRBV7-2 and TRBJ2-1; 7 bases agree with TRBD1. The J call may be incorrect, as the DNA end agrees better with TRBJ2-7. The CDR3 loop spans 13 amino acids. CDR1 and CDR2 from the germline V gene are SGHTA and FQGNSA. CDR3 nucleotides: TGTGCCAGCAGCCCCTCCAGGGGGATCGAGCAGTACTTC. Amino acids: CASSPSRGIEQYF.

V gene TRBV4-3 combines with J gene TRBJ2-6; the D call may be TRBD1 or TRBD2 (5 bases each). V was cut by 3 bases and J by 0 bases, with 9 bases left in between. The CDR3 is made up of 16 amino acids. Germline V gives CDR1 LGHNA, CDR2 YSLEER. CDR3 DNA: TGCGCCAGCAGCCAGGGGACGAGCTCTGGGGCCAACGTCCTGACTTTC. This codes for CASSQGTSSGANVLTF.